Following are 10 T cell receptor beta chains from one sample sequenced in a study of T cell responses to AZD1222 COVID-19 vaccine. TCRdb's table, derived via immunoSEQ multiplex PCR, lists solely in-frame clones and lacks some. The sample consists of 90,000 to 100,000 clones, around 89% of them appearing once. This specimen was peripheral blood, taken 28 days after the second AZD1222 dose. The receptors were gathered from an adult who received the AZD1222 COVID-19 vaccine.

The chain has TRBV24-1 and TRBJ2-7, with 7 bases matching TRBD1. This CDR3 contains 13 residues. The trim removed 3 bases at V and 5 bases at J, leaving 3 bases unmatched. Germline assignment: CDR1 KGHDR and CDR2 SFDVKD. The CDR3 spells CATSDPGQDEQYF. For the CDR3, the DNA is TGTGCCACCAGTGATCCCGGACAGGACGAGCAGTACTTC.

This chain joins TRBV19 and TRBJ2-1; D call uncertain. CDR1 is LNHDA and CDR2 is SQIVND in the germline V gene (reference sequence). The CDR3 has 14 residues. V lost 1 base and J 9 bases, leaving 13 bases between the germline ends. The CDR3 region is CASSIVGGKGEQFF. The CDR3 region has the DNA TGTGCCAGTAGTATAGTGGGCGGTAAGGGTGAGCAGTTCTTC.

The V call is TRBV27, the J call TRBJ2-1, with 14 positions matching TRBD2. Per the germline V gene, CDR1 is MNHEY and CDR2 is SMNVEV (reference sequence). V lost 4 bases, J lost 12 bases, and 5 bases stayed unmatched. The CDR3 has 14 amino acids. CDR3: CASSWTSGRTLQFF. DNA for the CDR3: TGTGCCAGCAGTTGGACTAGCGGGAGGACCCTGCAGTTCTTC.

The chain carries TRBV3-1 (or the pseudogene TRBV3-2) and TRBJ1-2, with TRBD1 matching over 7 bases. From germline, CDR1 is LGHDT and CDR2 YNNKEL (reference sequence). This CDR3 is 15 amino acids long. V trimming: 1 base; J trimming: 8 bases; junction bases outside the gene matches: 10. CDR3 amino acids: CASSQGARGLGGYTF. CDR3 DNA sequence: TGTGCCAGCAGCCAAGGGGCCAGGGGGTTGGGAGGCTACACCTTC.

The rearrangement links TRBV29-1 to TRBJ2-7, with 11 bases aligning to TRBD1. CDR1 and CDR2 from the germline V gene are SQVTM and ANQGSEA. This CDR3 region has 13 residues. V shed 6 bases and J 5 bases; nucleotides not matched to a gene: 6. CDR3 nucleotide sequence: TGCAGCGTGAGGACAGGGGGCCGGAACGAGCAGTACTTC. Its protein is CSVRTGGRNEQYF.

This clone has a single count. The DNA of the CDR3 is TGTGCCAGCAGCGGATCGGTACTAGCGGGTATCTATGAGCAGTTCTTC. Encoded protein: CASSGSVLAGIYEQFF. The gene calls are TRBV7-2 and TRBJ2-1; TRBD2 matches 9 bases. V lost 5 bases and J lost 8; bases outside the gene matches: 13. This CDR3 contains 16 residues. Germline assignment: CDR1 SGHTA and CDR2 FQGNSA.

V gene TRBV6-5 combines with J gene TRBJ2-7; possibly TRBD2 for D (5 bases). The CDR3 loop spans 13 amino acids. V lost 2 bases, J lost 3 bases, and 8 bases lay in between. The germline gives CDR1 MNHEY, CDR2 SVGAGI. The CDR3 loop reads CASSYHRDYEQYF. The CDR3 nucleotides read TGTGCCAGCAGTTACCACCGGGACTACGAGCAGTACTTC.

V usage is TRBV19 and J usage is TRBJ2-2; tentative D call: TRBD2 (5 bases). V was trimmed by 5 bases and J by 4 bases, leaving 14 bases between them. The CDR3 has 15 amino acids. Germline V gene lookup returns CDR1 LNHDA and CDR2 SQIVND (reference sequence). This CDR3 is CASSDRMAGTGELFF. CDR3 nucleotide sequence: TGTGCCAGTAGTGACCGGATGGCGGGCACCGGGGAGCTGTTTTTT.

The chain joins TRBV5-6 to TRBJ1-5; D is unresolved. The CDR3 contains 14 residues. Germline-derived CDR1 and CDR2 are SGHDT and YYEEEE. Trimming cost V 4 bases and J 2 bases, with 10 bases left between them. The CDR3 DNA is TGTGCCAGCAGCCTCGGGCTGGGCAATCAGCCCCAGCATTTT. Translating it yields CASSLGLGNQPQHF.

This clone has only one observation. The V and J genes are TRBV7-2 and TRBJ1-5; no reliable D call. V dropped 1 base and J dropped 4 bases, with 8 bases sitting between them. The CDR3 runs to 14 residues. The germline CDR1 and CDR2 sequences are SGHTA and FQGNSA. The CDR3 sequence: CASSLVGRNQPQHF. The CDR3 coding sequence is TGTGCCAGCAGCTTAGTTGGTCGGAATCAGCCCCAGCATTTT.